This T cell receptor (beta chain) is from a study of cytomegalovirus exposure and HLA in healthy donors. Study in general: About 200 million T cells yielded over 90 million unique TCR beta sequences in earlier analysis.

Overall study findings and caveats: Researchers reported in a later analysis that common viral pathogens appeared linked to several top clusters. Some TCR beta chains (roughly 150 of them) were listed as cytomegalovirus-associated. TCR beta chain V- and J-gene trimming was linked, in a later analysis, to a missense variant in DCLRE1C.

Germline values: CDR1 SGHRS, CDR2 YFSETQ. J was trimmed by 2 bases and V by 5 bases; bases with no gene match: 5. The CDR3 is made up of 14 amino acids. Points on this clone: As yet, its antigen is unknown.

PCR amplification relied on 60 Vbeta primers (plus 13 Jbeta primers). TCRdb keeps only in-frame clones here, not all; method: immunoSEQ multiplex PCR. The sample contains 200,000 or so clones, roughly 80% of which appear only once. The sequencing input was PBMCs. The chain is built from TRBV5-1 and TRBJ2-7, with 9 bases that match TRBD2. This TCR was recovered from a man between 35 and 55 years old in good health and CMV-seropositive. This chain's CDR3 is CASRIAGATYEQYF. The CDR3 DNA reads as TGCGCCAGCAGAATAGCGGGGGCCACCTACGAGCAGTACTTC.